These T cell receptor beta chains were read from a single sample in a study of blood T cells in healthy people across ages. TCRdb ran MiXCR on the 5' RACE reads and lists one entry per CDR3 protein. The table has about 620,000 distinct CDR3 sequences, around a fifth seen once. Sequencing input: blood. Source of these receptors: a man between 70 and 80 years old in good health. The CDR3 runs from the conserved cysteine through the conserved F or W. D genes are given only for firm matches. The size field is filled for only some rows; it gives once, few, many or a size class.

clone_size j_call d_call v_call cdr3_nt cdr3_aa
. TRBJ1-6 . TRBV6-2/TRBV6-3 TGTGCCAGCAGTCCGGACGGGGGGCGTTCACCCCTCCACTTT CASSPDGGRSPLHF
many TRBJ2-5 TRBD1 TRBV5-1 TGCGCCAGCAGACAGACAGGGCAAGAGACCCAGTACTTC CASRQTGQETQYF
. TRBJ1-3 . TRBV20-1 TGCAGTGCCAGAGCGGGGGCGCGAGGAGGAAACACCATATATTTT CSARAGARGGNTIYF
few TRBJ1-1 . TRBV20-1 TGCAGTGCTAGAGATAGTGGGGGCCTCACTGAAGCTTTCTTT CSARDSGGLTEAFF
. TRBJ2-5 TRBD2 TRBV20-1 TGCAGTGTCGGACTAGCGGGAGAAGAGACCCAGTACTTC CSVGLAGEETQYF
. TRBJ1-3 . TRBV7-2 TGTGCCAGCAACTCCGGGCTAGACACCATATATTTT CASNSGLDTIYF
. TRBJ2-7 TRBD2 TRBV5-1 TGCGCCAGCAGCTTGGTATTAGCGGGAGCGAACGAGCAGTACTTC CASSLVLAGANEQYF
few TRBJ2-1 . TRBV6-2/TRBV6-3 TGTGCCAGCACCCATGTGGACTTACGAGGCAATGAGCAGTTCTTC CASTHVDLRGNEQFF
few TRBJ1-1 . TRBV14 TGTGCCAGCAGCCAAGGTATCTCCCTGGGGAACACTGAAGCTTTCTTT CASSQGISLGNTEAFF
. TRBJ2-5 . TRBV9 TGTGCCAGCAGCGTAGACACGGGGACCCAGTACTTC CASSVDTGTQYF
. TRBJ1-4 . TRBV5-1 TGCGCCAGCAGCCTAGGACCCACTCTAGAAAAACTGTTTTTT CASSLGPTLEKLFF
many TRBJ2-1 . TRBV7-2 TGTGCCAGCAGCTTAGGGTGGAATGAGCAGTTCTTC CASSLGWNEQFF
few TRBJ2-1 TRBD2 TRBV20-1 TGCAGTGCTAGAGGGAGACTAGCGGGACCCTACTCCTACAATGAGCAGTTCTTC CSARGRLAGPYSYNEQFF
. TRBJ2-7 TRBD1 TRBV7-3 TGTGCCAGCAGCCATCGGACAGGGGGTTCTTACGAGCAGTACTTC CASSHRTGGSYEQYF
. TRBJ2-2 . TRBV9 TGTGCCAGCAGCGTAGGTTTCGGACCGAACACCGGGGAGCTGTTTTTT CASSVGFGPNTGELFF
few TRBJ2-5 . TRBV7-9 TGTGCCAGCAGGTCACTCGGAGGGGGCCAAGAGACCCAGTACTTC CASRSLGGGQETQYF
. TRBJ2-3 TRBD1 TRBV20-1 TGCAGTTCAGGGGGCGGCACAGATACGCAGTATTTT CSSGGGTDTQYF
few TRBJ1-6 . TRBV6-5 TGTGCCAGCAGAACTGAGCGGACAGACACTTCACCCCTCCACTTT CASRTERTDTSPLHF
. TRBJ2-1 TRBD2 TRBV19 TGTGCCAGTAGTATAGCTAGCGGGCCCTACAATGAGCAGTTCTTC CASSIASGPYNEQFF
many TRBJ1-4 . TRBV12-3/TRBV12-4 TGTGCCAGCAGCACCCGACATGTAGAAAAACTGTTTTTT CASSTRHVEKLFF
. TRBJ2-3 TRBD1 TRBV29-1 TGCAGCGTTGAGGCCGGGACAGGGTCCCCAGATACGCAGTATTTT CSVEAGTGSPDTQYF
few TRBJ1-1 TRBD1 TRBV14 TGTGCCAGCAGCCAGGCGACAGGGCGGAACACTGAAGCTTTCTTT CASSQATGRNTEAFF
many TRBJ2-6 . TRBV29-1 TGCAGCGTCTGGAGATCAGGGGCCAACGTCCTGACTTTC CSVWRSGANVLTF
few TRBJ2-7 . TRBV6-2/TRBV6-3 TGTGCCAGCAGTTACTCCCGGGGACCCTACGAGCAGTACTTC CASSYSRGPYEQYF
few TRBJ2-1 . TRBV6-2/TRBV6-3 TGTGCCAGCGGGAACCCAACTAGTGATGAGCGGTTCTTC CASGNPTSDERFF
. TRBJ2-3 TRBD2 TRBV12-3/TRBV12-4 TGTGCCAGCCGCCCGAGACTAGCGGGACCAGATGCGCAGTATTTT CASRPRLAGPDAQYF
few TRBJ2-1 . TRBV2 TGTGCCAGCAGTCTGGGTGAGCTCTCCTACAATGAGCAGTTCTTC CASSLGELSYNEQFF
. TRBJ2-5 . TRBV20-1 TGCAGTGCCGAGGGAGAGGCGGACCAAGAGACCCAGTACTTC CSAEGEADQETQYF
. TRBJ2-5 . TRBV20-1 TGCAGTGCTAGGTCCTCTAGCTTGGAGGCCCAGTACTTC CSARSSSLEAQYF
. TRBJ2-6 TRBD1 TRBV5-1 TGCGCCAGCAGCTTTCGGACAGGAGGCTCTGGGGCCAACGTCCTGACTTTC CASSFRTGGSGANVLTF
few TRBJ2-1 TRBD2 TRBV4-1 TGCGCCAGCAGCCAAGCTAGCGGGAGGGACAATGAGCAGTTCTTC CASSQASGRDNEQFF
. TRBJ2-1 . TRBV20-1 TGCAGTGTCCGGGGGGCCAACAATGAGCAGTTCTTC CSVRGANNEQFF
. TRBJ1-2 . TRBV20-1 TGCAGTGCTAGTGGGTTGTCCTATGGCCACACCTTC CSASGLSYGHTF
few TRBJ1-5 TRBD1 TRBV12-3/TRBV12-4 TGTGCCAGCAGCCGTCTTGGGACAGGGGGACAGCCCCAGCATTTT CASSRLGTGGQPQHF
few TRBJ2-5 . TRBV7-6 TGTGCCAGCAGCTTAGTGGAGAACGGTGGACAAGAGACCCAGTACTTC CASSLVENGGQETQYF